This note documents a single T cell receptor beta chain sequence. This clone was recorded only once. What antigen it recognizes has not been identified. Base quality data are lacking; no much larger clone is found one base away. In the prospective study, participants were roughly 18 to 90 years old, resided in about 25 geographic areas of the United States, and were enrolled through a virtual design. In the prospective study, cohorts were assigned on the basis of participant-reported clinical history obtained from a screening survey and a study questionnaire. Exposed participants were defined as having been in contact with someone with a PCR-confirmed or clinician-diagnosed COVID-19 case within 2 weeks of study entry. In the prospective study, whole blood, serum and a nasopharyngeal or oropharyngeal swab were collected from each participant by mobile phlebotomists. Additional blood draws and questionnaires over an approximately 2-month period could optionally be provided by prospective study participants. Blood samples from the prospective study were shipped frozen or at room temperature prior to DNA extraction.

There are 18 amino acids in the CDR3, from cysteine to phenylalanine inclusive. CDR3 DNA is the only sequence kept; it has 54 bases, read in frame from the first base. Reading the germline V gene gives CDR1 MDHEN and CDR2 SYDVKM. Trimming leaves V shorter by 2 bases and J shorter by 3 bases, with the junction holding 10 bases beyond the gene matches. TCRbeta CDR3 regions were amplified from genomic DNA using the immunoSEQ Assay, a bias-controlled multiplex PCR. Regarding the original processing steps: The number of nucleated cells in each sample was estimated from the amplification of reference gene primers within the assay. Sequence reads were collapsed and filtered to measure the absolute abundance of every unique TCRbeta CDR3 rearrangement. Productive Simpson clonality was computed per sample as the square root of Simpson's diversity index over productive rearrangements. In its TCRdb copy, this immuneACCESS table keeps in-frame sequences only and misses some clones. Where compared with another copy, unresolved V genes explain less than half of these, and the others have no known cause. Clone size and V and J calls were adopted from that table, with D and trimming inferred from the DNA. This sample holds a few hundred thousand clones; over 85% were observed only once. Roughly 2.9% of the sample is held by the ten biggest clonotypes.

These data belong to a study of blood T cell repertoires in COVID-19 (dated by TCRdb to the early 2020s). With respect to the entire study: Samples from collaborators originated in the United States, Italy and Spain and spanned both the acute and convalescent phases of COVID-19. The prospective study material was composed of cDNA or gDNA derived from T cells, B-cell-depleted T cells, or PBMCs. Nearly every sample came with metadata listing a de-identified subject ID, COVID-19 status, age in years and sex. A freely available public database, intended as a resource for researchers studying the immune response to SARS-CoV-2, is where the repertoires were released. Where available, HLA class I and class II types were obtained from metadata supplied by the sample provider rather than from assay-based typing. The samples were drawn from two sources: the first 160 participants of the ongoing ImmuneRACE study, and 950 to 1,500 subjects contributed by 6 global collaborators. The dataset comprised deeply sampled blood TCRbeta repertoires from subjects exposed to, actively infected with, or recovered from COVID-19. What the study reported, not specific to this receptor: The quantity of clinical and demographic metadata differed by source and by participant and was supplied without curation.

Source material: PBMCs or T cells enriched from blood (not recorded which). The origin of this receptor is a woman aged 45-60 years who had been exposed to COVID-19. In this chain, TRBV28 is recombined with TRBJ2-3; 11 central bases correspond to TRBD2. For the CDR3, the sequence is CASSLEIAGGTLTDTQYF. The base sequence is TGTGCCAGCAGTTTAGAAATAGCGGGGGGGACACTAACAGATACGCAGTATTTT.